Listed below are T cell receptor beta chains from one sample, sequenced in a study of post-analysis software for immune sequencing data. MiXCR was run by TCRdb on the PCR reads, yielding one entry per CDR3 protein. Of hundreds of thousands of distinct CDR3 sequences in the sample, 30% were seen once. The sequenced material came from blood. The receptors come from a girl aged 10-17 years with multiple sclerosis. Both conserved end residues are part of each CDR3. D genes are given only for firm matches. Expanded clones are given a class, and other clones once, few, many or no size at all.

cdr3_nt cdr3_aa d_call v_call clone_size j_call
TGTGCCATCAGCGTGGGACAGGGCGCCGAGGGGACCCAGTACTTC CAISVGQGAEGTQYF TRBD1 TRBV10-3 few TRBJ2-5
TGCAGCGCCCGAACAGCGGTCGATCCCTACAATGAGCAGTACTTC CSARTAVDPYNEQYF . TRBV20-1 . TRBJ2-7
TGTGCCAGCAGCTGGGACCAAGCTGGACACGTCTCTAACTATGGCTACACCTTC CASSWDQAGHVSNYGYTF . TRBV7-2 many TRBJ1-2
TGCAGTGCTACTCGGACCCTAGCGACCTCCTACAATGAGCAGTTCTTC CSATRTLATSYNEQFF . TRBV20-1 few TRBJ2-1
TGTGCCAGCAGTCCCCGGGCAGCGGACCGAGGGACCCAGTACTTC CASSPRAADRGTQYF . TRBV6-1 few TRBJ2-5
TGCAGCGTCATGGACAGGTCGAATGAAGCTTTCTTT CSVMDRSNEAFF TRBD1 TRBV29-1 . TRBJ1-1
TGTGCCAGCAGCCCTAATGTAGCCTACGAGCAGTACTTC CASSPNVAYEQYF . TRBV7-2 . TRBJ2-7
TGCAGTGCTAGAGATCACGGGCAGGGGGGCGACGAGCAGTACTTC CSARDHGQGGDEQYF . TRBV20-1 few TRBJ2-7
TGCAGTGCCGGGCGTTTACAAGAGACCCAGTACTTC CSAGRLQETQYF . TRBV20-1 . TRBJ2-5
TGTGCCATCAGTAATCCCCAGGGGTACACAGATACGCAGTATTTT CAISNPQGYTDTQYF . TRBV10-3 . TRBJ2-3
TGTGCCAGCAGCCCGTTAAGACAAGAACGGGGAGGGTATGGCTACACCTTC CASSPLRQERGGYGYTF . TRBV11-2 . TRBJ1-2
TGTGCCACCAGCAGAGAGATGAACACCGGGGAGCTGTTTTTT CATSREMNTGELFF . TRBV15 . TRBJ2-2
TGTGCCAGCAGTTTTAGACCGGGGCCTGTGAACACCGAAGCTTTCTTT CASSFRPGPVNTEAFF . TRBV27 . TRBJ1-1
TGTGCCAGCAGCCCTAGCGGGAGTTGGGATAATGAGCAGTTCTTC CASSPSGSWDNEQFF TRBD2 TRBV3-1 . TRBJ2-1
TGTGCCAGCAACCTACAAGAGACCCAGTACTTC CASNLQETQYF . TRBV2 . TRBJ2-5
TGTGCCAGCAGCGTAGCTGGGGGAACCACTGAAGCTTTCTTT CASSVAGGTTEAFF . TRBV9 few TRBJ1-1
TGCAGTGCAAGACAGGGGTCGGCCTACGAGCAGTACTTC CSARQGSAYEQYF TRBD1 TRBV20-1 few TRBJ2-7
TGCAGCGTTGAAGCGGGGAGGTGGCCCTACGAGCAGTACTTC CSVEAGRWPYEQYF . TRBV29-1 . TRBJ2-7
TGTGCCACCAGCATGGACAGGGGCCAGGAGACCCAGTACTTC CATSMDRGQETQYF TRBD1 TRBV15 few TRBJ2-5
TGTGCCAGCAGGACCGGGACAGCGAACACTGAAGCTTTCTTT CASRTGTANTEAFF TRBD1 TRBV28 . TRBJ1-1
TGTGCCAGCAGTCGCCAGGGAGTATCTGTGCATGGCTACACCTTC CASSRQGVSVHGYTF . TRBV6-5 few TRBJ1-2
TGCAGTGCTAGAGCCCCGCCAGGAGGAGCGGGAGCCTACAATGAGCAGTTCTTC CSARAPPGGAGAYNEQFF TRBD2 TRBV20-1 . TRBJ2-1
TGTGCCAGCAGCCGAGAGGCAGGGGGTCCCTATGGCTACACCTTC CASSREAGGPYGYTF TRBD1 TRBV7-9 . TRBJ1-2
TGCAGCGTTGAAGGGGCCCCAGGACGCTACACCTTC CSVEGAPGRYTF . TRBV29-1 . TRBJ1-2
TGTGCCAGCAGTTACTCGACGGGGGACCTCGGTCCCCAGCATTTT CASSYSTGDLGPQHF . TRBV6-5 . TRBJ1-5
TGCAGCGTAGGTCAGGGGGTAGAAAACATTCAGTACTTC CSVGQGVENIQYF TRBD1 TRBV29-1 . TRBJ2-4
TGTGCCAGCAGTTCTTCTGGCCAGAGCACAGATACGCAGTATTTT CASSSSGQSTDTQYF . TRBV7-2 . TRBJ2-3
TGTGCCAGCAGGTCCCAGGGAGGTTCCAATTCACCCCTCCACTTT CASRSQGGSNSPLHF . TRBV28 . TRBJ1-6
TGTGCCAGCACGGGACCCCCTTGGACTAGCGGACCAGGTACGCAGTATTTT CASTGPPWTSGPGTQYF TRBD2 TRBV6-2/TRBV6-3 . TRBJ2-3
TGCAGTGCTTCGAAGGACAGTCTCGAGCAGTACTTC CSASKDSLEQYF . TRBV20-1 . TRBJ2-7
TGCAGCGTTGAAGGTGGGGGAAACTATGGCTACACCTTC CSVEGGGNYGYTF . TRBV29-1 many TRBJ1-2
TGTGCCAGCGGCCGGGAGGCCAGCTCCTACGAGCAGTACTTC CASGREASSYEQYF TRBD2 TRBV2 few TRBJ2-7
TGTGCCAGCATGCGGCTTGGGAGTAGGGGAGACAATGAGCAGTACTTC CASMRLGSRGDNEQYF . TRBV2 . TRBJ2-7
TGTGCCAGCAGCTTCAGGACGGGGAACAATGAAAAACTGTTTTTT CASSFRTGNNEKLFF . TRBV7-2 . TRBJ1-4
TGTGCTAGCAGCTTAGCGCCTAGTAGTCCCACCGGGGAGCTGTTTTTT CASSLAPSSPTGELFF . TRBV7-7 . TRBJ2-2
TGCAGTGCCTCCAAACAGGAAATCACAGATACGCAGTATTTT CSASKQEITDTQYF . TRBV20-1 few TRBJ2-3
TGCGCCAGCAGCTTGGGGACAGGCGGACGATCTTCGCCCCAGCATTTT CASSLGTGGRSSPQHF TRBD1 TRBV5-1 once TRBJ1-5
TGCAGTGCTCGCCAGGGGGAAGGCTCCTACAATGAGCAGTACTTC CSARQGEGSYNEQYF TRBD1 TRBV20-1 . TRBJ2-7
TGCAGTGCTAGAGCCCCACCCTCCTACAATGAGCAGTTCTTC CSARAPPSYNEQFF . TRBV20-1 . TRBJ2-1
TGTGCCAGCACCTTCGGACAGTGGGGAGAGACCCAGTACTTC CASTFGQWGETQYF . TRBV7-9 . TRBJ2-5
TGTGCCAGCACCAGAGCGGGCGCTTCCTACGAGCAGTACTTC CASTRAGASYEQYF . TRBV6-5 . TRBJ2-7
TGTGCCAGCAGCTTCCAGGGGCCCTCCTACGAGCAGTACTTC CASSFQGPSYEQYF . TRBV11-2 few TRBJ2-7
TGCGCCAGCAGCTTGGACACTAATGAAAAACTGTTTTTT CASSLDTNEKLFF . TRBV5-1 many TRBJ1-4
TGTGCCATCAGGCCCTCCTTGGGCGGGAGTATAAACGAGCAGTACTTC CAIRPSLGGSINEQYF TRBD2 TRBV10-3 many TRBJ2-7
TGTGCCATCAGTGTCTCAGTCGGGGAACCTGGTGCCAACGTCCTGACTTTC CAISVSVGEPGANVLTF . TRBV10-3 . TRBJ2-6
TGTGCCAGCAGCGTAGCCTTCGCAGGGACAATTATCTACAATGAGCAGTTCTTC CASSVAFAGTIIYNEQFF . TRBV9 . TRBJ2-1
TGTGCCAGCAGTTTCTCCGGGACAGGGCCTGGGATTCCCCTCCACTTT CASSFSGTGPGIPLHF TRBD1 TRBV27 . TRBJ1-6
TGTGCCAGCAGCTTGGTCGGACAGGGAGGAGAGACCCAGTACTTC CASSLVGQGGETQYF TRBD1 TRBV5-5 few TRBJ2-5
TGTGCCAGCAGCCAAGCGGCAGGACCCTACAATGAGCAGTTCTTC CASSQAAGPYNEQFF . TRBV3-1 . TRBJ2-1
TGCAGTGCCCCGTTGGCAGGGAACAGGGCAGATACGCAGTATTTT CSAPLAGNRADTQYF . TRBV20-1 . TRBJ2-3
TGTGCCAGCAGCCAAGGCCAGCCGACTTTTCAAGAGACCCAGTACTTC CASSQGQPTFQETQYF . TRBV3-1 few TRBJ2-5
TGTGCCAGCAGTATCTCGGGGGCTTACGAGCAGTACTTC CASSISGAYEQYF . TRBV7-9 . TRBJ2-7
TGTGCCATCAGTGGTGTATCAGGGACTAGCGGGGGATACACAGATACGCAGTATTTT CAISGVSGTSGGYTDTQYF TRBD2 TRBV10-3 few TRBJ2-3
TGTGCCAGCAGCTCCCGACCGACAGGACTAGCGGGAGTTTCTTACGAGCAGTACTTC CASSSRPTGLAGVSYEQYF TRBD2 TRBV7-2 . TRBJ2-7
TGCAGTGCGAGAAACTCCGGGACCCCCGAGCAGTACTTC CSARNSGTPEQYF . TRBV20-1 . TRBJ2-7
TGTGCCAGCAGTCTCGTGGGACAGGGGGAAGGCTACACCTTC CASSLVGQGEGYTF TRBD1 TRBV12-3/TRBV12-4 few TRBJ1-2
TGTGCCAGCAGCTTATTTACTCTTAGACAGAAGTACAATGAGCAGTTCTTC CASSLFTLRQKYNEQFF . TRBV7-2 few TRBJ2-1
TGTGCCACCATCGAGGACACGGAGTCTGGGGCCAACGTCCTGACTTTC CATIEDTESGANVLTF . TRBV10-3 many TRBJ2-6
TGCAGTGCTACCGGACTAGAGAGGGCCTACGAGCAGTACTTC CSATGLERAYEQYF TRBD2 TRBV20-1 few TRBJ2-7
TGCAGTGCTAGGATAACTGGGACCAAAAACATTCAGTACTTC CSARITGTKNIQYF . TRBV20-1 few TRBJ2-4